Below, 22 T cell receptor beta chains from the same sample are listed, as sequenced in a study of blood T cell repertoires in COVID-19. The repertoire was sequenced with immunoSEQ multiplex PCR; TCRdb's copy has only in-frame clones and lacks some. The table includes about 260,000 clones, under 95% detected once. The sequenced sample was PBMCs or T cells enriched from blood (not recorded which). The receptors stem from a man aged 35-49 years who had been exposed to COVID-19.

V is TRBV15 and J is TRBJ1-6; no definite D call. The CDR3 is made up of 15 amino acids. Germline V gene data show CDR1 as LNHNV and CDR2 as YYDKDF (reference sequence). The ends were cut back, 0 bases at V and 4 bases at J, with 7 bases in the middle. The CDR3 sequence: CATSRDLEYNSPLHF. The DNA for the CDR3 is TGTGCCACCAGCAGAGATCTAGAGTATAATTCACCCCTCCACTTT. Supplemented by reference TRBV15 and TRBJ1-6, the full variable domain reads DAMVIQNPRYQVTQFGKPVTLSCSQTLNHNVMYWYQQKSSQAPKLLFHYYDKDFNNEADTPDNFQSRRPNTSFCFLDIRSPGLGDTAMYLCATSRDLEYNSPLHFGNGTRLTVT.

J is TRBJ2-5 and V is TRBV5-1; D is undetermined. V lost 3 bases and J lost 0, with 9 bases in between. This CDR3 has 14 amino acids. Germline V gene data show CDR1 as SGHRS and CDR2 as YFSETQ. In DNA, the CDR3 is TGCGCCAGCAGCTATACAACGTACCAAGAGACCCAGTACTTC. It translates to CASSYTTYQETQYF.

The V gene is TRBV13, the J gene TRBJ1-1; 10 bases fit TRBD1. Germline V CDR1 and CDR2: PRHDT, FYEKMQ (reference sequence). The CDR3 totals 15 residues. J lost 4 bases, V lost 5 bases, and 7 bases had no gene match. Written as DNA, the CDR3 is TGTGCCAGCAGCCTTCCGACAGGGGGCACCACTGAAGCTTTCTTT. Amino acid sequence: CASSLPTGGTTEAFF. Full variable domain (outside the CDR3, taken from reference TRBV13 and TRBJ1-1): AAGVIQSPRHLIKEKRETATLKCYPIPRHDTVYWYQQGPGQDPQFLISFYEKMQSDKGSIPDRFSAQQFSDYHSELNMSSLELGDSALYFCASSLPTGGTTEAFFGQGTRLTVV.

The chain carries TRBV28 and TRBJ1-1, with D maybe TRBD1 (6 bases). The ends were cut back, 5 bases at V and 9 bases at J, with 13 bases in the middle. CDR3 length equals 12 residues. The germline V gene encodes CDR1 MDHEN and CDR2 SYDVKM. The DNA of the CDR3 is TGTGCCAGCAGTACGGGGACAAATCAAGCTTTCTTT. Amino acids: CASSTGTNQAFF.

This rearrangement joins TRBV19 to TRBJ2-7; 9 bases line up with TRBD1. The V gene end was trimmed by 5 bases and the J gene end by 6 bases; junction bases not matched to a gene: 8. Germline CDR1 reads LNHDA; CDR2 reads SQIVND (reference sequence). This CDR3 is built from 14 residues. The CDR3 region is CASSAPGQGGEQYF. DNA of the CDR3: TGTGCCAGTAGTGCGCCGGGACAGGGAGGCGAGCAGTACTTC.

The gene calls are TRBV28 and TRBJ1-5; a possible D gene is TRBD1 (6 bases). The V gene's germline CDR1 is MDHEN and CDR2 SYDVKM. The length of the CDR3 is 14 residues. Trimming cost V 6 bases and J 6 bases, with 15 bases left between them. The CDR3 DNA reads TGTGCCAGCAGAACAGCAGGGGCAACTCAGCCCCAGCATTTT. This sequence encodes CASRTAGATQPQHF.

This CDR3 is CASSHKTGTGSGYTF. In DNA form, the CDR3 reads TGTGCCAGTAGTCACAAGACCGGGACAGGGAGCGGCTACACCTTC. V gene TRBV19 combines with J gene TRBJ1-2; 9 bases fit TRBD1. J was trimmed by 8 bases and V by 5 bases; bases with no gene match: 12. The CDR3 is 15 residues long. Germline CDR1 is LNHDA and CDR2 is SQIVND (reference sequence).

The chain combines TRBV5-1 with TRBJ1-5; the D is unclear. V was trimmed by 0 bases and J by 3 bases, leaving 7 bases between them. The CDR3 length is 14 residues. CDR1 and CDR2 from the germline V gene are SGHRS and YFSETQ. The CDR3 spells CASSLGGPNQPQHF. The CDR3 DNA follows: TGCGCCAGCAGCTTGGGAGGCCCCAATCAGCCCCAGCATTTT.

V usage is TRBV7-8 and J usage is TRBJ2-7; a weak D match, TRBD1 (5 bases). There are 15 residues in the CDR3. Trimming removed 5 bases from V and 2 bases from J, with 16 bases in between. In germline, CDR1 is SGHVS, CDR2 FQNEAQ. CDR3: CASSLEASQAYEQYF. CDR3 nucleotides: TGTGCCAGCAGCCTCGAGGCCTCACAGGCCTACGAGCAGTACTTC.

V and J are TRBV4-3 and TRBJ2-5; maybe TRBD2 (6 bases). Trimming removed 1 base at V and 5 bases at J, with 17 bases between. This CDR3 has 16 amino acids. Germline lookup yields CDR1 LGHNA and CDR2 YSLEER. The CDR3 DNA follows: TGCGCCAGCAGCCAAGGGCCCGGCGGGAACTCGGAGACCCAGTACTTC. Translated, it gives CASSQGPGGNSETQYF.

V and J are TRBV5-1 and TRBJ2-3; 13 bases are a match to TRBD2. The CDR3 spans 15 residues. Germline CDR1 SGHRS, CDR2 YFSETQ. The trim removed 3 bases at V and 6 bases at J, leaving 4 bases unmatched. The CDR3 DNA follows: TGCGCCAGCAGCTGGGGACTAGCGGGACCTGATACGCAGTATTTT. Translated: CASSWGLAGPDTQYF.

This chain uses TRBV7-3 with TRBJ1-6, with D possibly TRBD1 on 5 matching bases. The V gene lost 4 bases and the J gene lost 7 bases, with 11 bases spanning the gap. This CDR3 is 14 amino acids long. In germline, CDR1 is SGHTA, CDR2 FQGTGA. The CDR3: CASSSGRTNSPLHF. The CDR3 nucleotides are TGTGCCAGCAGCTCCGGACGGACAAATTCACCCCTCCACTTT. Looking up the rest from reference TRBV7-3 and TRBJ1-6 gives the full variable domain: GAGVSQTPSNKVTEKGKYVELRCDPISGHTALYWYRQSLGQGPEFLIYFQGTGAADDSGLPNDRFFAVRPEGSVSTLKIQRTERGDSAVYLCASSSGRTNSPLHFGNGTRLTVT.

V usage is TRBV4-2 and J usage is TRBJ2-3; tentatively, D is TRBD1 (6 bases). The germline gives CDR1 LGHNA, CDR2 YNFKEQ. The CDR3 totals 16 residues. V was cut by 0 bases and J by 2 bases, with 12 bases left in between. CDR3 nucleotide sequence: TGTGCCAGCAGCCAAGAATTCGCAGGGGCCACAGATACGCAGTATTTT. Translating gives CASSQEFAGATDTQYF.

The chain couples TRBV6-1 to TRBJ2-1; 9 bases agree with TRBD2. The CDR3 consists of 19 residues. J gave up 7 bases and V 3 bases, and 19 bases lay outside the gene matches. Germline assignment: CDR1 MNHNS and CDR2 SASEGT. CDR3 in amino acids: CASSDGLAGIRFTGNEQFF. For the CDR3, the DNA is TGTGCCAGCAGTGACGGTCTAGCGGGGATAAGGTTTACGGGTAATGAGCAGTTCTTC.

The CDR3 here is CASSWDRDYEQYF. CDR3 nucleotides: TGTGCCAGTAGTTGGGACAGGGACTACGAGCAGTACTTC. This sequence joins TRBV19 and TRBJ2-7; TRBD1 agrees at 9 bases. This CDR3 has 13 amino acids. The V gene's germline CDR1 is LNHDA and CDR2 SQIVND (reference sequence). The J segment lost 3 bases and the V segment lost 5 bases, leaving 2 bases of the junction unmatched.

The chain uses TRBV18 and TRBJ2-3, with D hard to call. This CDR3 region has 12 residues. Germline loops: CDR1 KGHSH, CDR2 LQKENI. V lost 6 bases and J lost 1, with 5 bases in between. DNA for the CDR3: TGTGCCAGCTCCACGGGCACAGATACGCAGTATTTT. It encodes CASSTGTDTQYF.

A note on this clone: The same CDR3 also results from other DNA sequences found in this sample. This chain links TRBV19 with TRBJ1-5; D is ambiguous. CDR3 length equals 13 residues. Germline-derived CDR1 and CDR2 are LNHDA and SQIVND (reference sequence). Trimming removed 3 bases at V and 4 bases at J, with 7 bases between. The CDR3 sequence is CASSISGNQPQHF. CDR3 bases: TGTGCCAGTAGTATCAGCGGGAATCAGCCCCAGCATTTT.

This clone came up once. J is TRBJ2-3 and V is TRBV10-3; 7 bases match TRBD2. The CDR3 has 16 amino acids. CDR1 is ENHRY, CDR2 SYGVKD, per germline. With 2 bases clipped from V and 0 bases from J, the junction kept 5 bases outside the gene matches. The DNA of the CDR3 is TGTGCCATCAGTGAGGCGGGAGCCTCTAGCACAGATACGCAGTATTTT. Its translation: CAISEAGASSTDTQYF.

V and J are TRBV30 and TRBJ2-6; 9 positions agree with TRBD1. Per the germline V gene, CDR1 is GTSNPN and CDR2 is SVGIG (reference sequence). This CDR3 has 16 amino acids. V dropped 0 bases and J dropped 3; count of bases not matched to a gene: 3. CDR3 bases: TGTGCCTGGAGTGTAACAGGGGGCATTGGGGCCAACGTCCTGACTTTC. Translating gives CAWSVTGGIGANVLTF. The full variable domain, in which reference TRBV30 and TRBJ2-6 provide the parts outside the CDR3, is SQTIHQWPATLVQPVGSPLSLECTVEGTSNPNLYWYRQAAGRGLQLLFYSVGIGQISSEVPQNLSASRPQDRQFILSSKKLLLSDSGFYLCAWSVTGGIGANVLTFGAGSRLTVL.

The chain uses TRBV2 and TRBJ1-1; 8 bases match TRBD1. CDR1 and CDR2 (germline): SNHLY, FYNNEI. The CDR3 runs to 14 residues. The V gene end was trimmed by 7 bases and the J gene end by 1 base; junction bases not matched to a gene: 5. CDR3 nucleotide sequence: TGTGCCAGCAATGTGGACAGGGAGAACACTGAAGCTTTCTTT. It translates to CASNVDRENTEAFF.

This sequence joins TRBV30 and TRBJ2-7; 8 bases are a match to TRBD2. The V gene's germline CDR1 is GTSNPN and CDR2 SVGIG (reference sequence). V shed 1 base and J 2 bases; nucleotides not matched to a gene: 4. There are 14 residues in the CDR3. The CDR3 is CAWSEPGLAYEQYF. The DNA for the CDR3 is TGTGCCTGGAGTGAACCGGGACTAGCCTACGAGCAGTACTTC.

The rearrangement links TRBV4-1 to TRBJ2-5; D gene ambiguous. V was shortened by 5 bases and J by 7 bases, with 11 bases between the two germline ends. CDR1 and CDR2 (germline): MGHRA, YSYEKL. This CDR3 has 12 amino acids. CDR3 in amino acids: CASSEHRGTQYF. CDR3 DNA: TGCGCCAGCAGCGAACACCGTGGGACCCAGTACTTC.